What follows are 24 T cell receptor beta chains derived from one specimen sequenced in a study of patients and donors after allogeneic stem cell transplantation. TCRdb re-called the RT-PCR reads with MiXCR, one entry per CDR3 protein. The data show approximately 160,000 distinct CDR3 sequences, approximately 30% seen once. The sample consisted of blood, either unsorted or a sorted T cell fraction (not recorded which). These receptors were taken from a human donor who was either an allogeneic HSCT recipient or a stem cell or donor lymphocyte infusion donor (not recorded which). It is not recorded whose cells these are; they may come from a transplant donor.

This chain uses TRBV10-3 with TRBJ1-3, with no clear D. Germline V gives CDR1 ENHRY, CDR2 SYGVKD. The V and J ends lost 8 bases and 4 bases respectively, with 18 bases between them. The CDR3 loop spans 15 amino acids. DNA of the CDR3: TGTGCCATCGGAGCAAGGCTGCCTCAAGGAAACACCATATATTTT. Encoded protein: CAIGARLPQGNTIYF.

The V and J genes are TRBV4-3 and TRBJ2-1; 14 bases are a match to TRBD2. The CDR3 spans 18 residues. In germline, CDR1 is LGHNA, CDR2 YSLEER. Trimming removed 2 bases from V and 6 bases from J; junction bases left unmatched: 9. CDR3 sequence (DNA): TGCGCCAGCAGCCAATTCCCAGGGACTAGCGGGGGTCTCAATGAGCAGTTCTTC. It codes for CASSQFPGTSGGLNEQFF.

The V call is TRBV12-3 or TRBV12-4, the J call TRBJ1-4, with D tentatively TRBD1 (6 bases). The CDR3 is made up of 16 amino acids. V shed 5 bases and J shed 6 bases, with 19 bases lying between them. The CDR3 loop reads CASSTQGQPGYEKLFF. Here the CDR3 DNA reads TGTGCCAGCAGTACCCAAGGACAGCCTGGCTATGAAAAACTGTTTTTT.

The gene calls are TRBV11-1 and TRBJ2-2; D is perhaps TRBD2 (5 bases). The CDR3 runs to 15 residues. Germline V gene data show CDR1 as SGHAT and CDR2 as FQDESV (reference sequence). V lost 2 bases, J lost 6 bases, and 13 bases lay in between. CDR3 nucleotides: TGTGCCAGCAGCTTATCCTCAGAGGGTCCCGGGGAGCTGTTTTTT. Its protein is CASSLSSEGPGELFF.

The J gene is TRBJ2-2, the V gene TRBV7-9; D is possibly TRBD1 or TRBD2 (5 bases each). Germline V gene lookup returns CDR1 SEHNR and CDR2 FQNEAQ (reference sequence). The CDR3 covers 14 residues. V was shortened by 4 bases and J by 6 bases, with 12 bases between the two germline ends. The CDR3 sequence is CASSSPGRAGELFF. The CDR3 DNA sequence: TGTGCCAGCAGCTCACCGGGACGGGCCGGGGAGCTGTTTTTT.

This clonotype was counted many times. The chain employs TRBV12-3 or TRBV12-4 and TRBJ1-2; D possibly corresponds to TRBD1 (5 bases). This CDR3 region has 15 residues. V lost 2 bases, J lost 2 bases, and 12 bases lay in between. The CDR3 coding sequence is TGTGCCAGCAGTTTACGGGGGGACGGAAACTATGGCTACACCTTC. Protein product: CASSLRGDGNYGYTF.

This clonotype was detected only a few times. The chain couples TRBV10-3 to TRBJ2-4, with TRBD1 identical over 8 bases. The CDR3 has 16 amino acids. Germline V lookup: CDR1 ENHRY, CDR2 SYGVKD. The V segment lost 6 bases and the J segment 1 base; nucleotides outside the gene matches: 8. CDR3 residues: CAISDRGQGAKNIQYF. For the CDR3, the DNA is TGTGCCATCAGCGACAGGGGTCAGGGGGCCAAAAACATTCAGTACTTC.

The chain links TRBV7-9 to TRBJ1-2, with D perhaps TRBD1 (6 bases). The CDR3 has 15 residues. V dropped 5 bases and J dropped 3 bases, with 16 bases sitting between them. CDR1 SEHNR and CDR2 FQNEAQ come from the germline V gene (reference sequence). Here the CDR3 DNA reads TGTGCCAGCAGCACCGGGACAATGTCTGACTATGGCTACACCTTC. Protein sequence: CASSTGTMSDYGYTF.

The gene calls are TRBV7-2 and TRBJ1-5; 9 bases are a match to TRBD1. V shed 1 base and J 6 bases; nucleotides not matched to a gene: 7. The CDR3 covers 16 residues. CDR1 SGHTA and CDR2 FQGNSA come from the germline V gene. In DNA form, the CDR3 reads TGTGCCAGCAGCTTAGTTGGGACAGGGAGGGGTCAGCCCCAGCATTTT. Residues: CASSLVGTGRGQPQHF.

This chain links TRBV4-2 with TRBJ2-2; TRBD2 is a possible D gene (5 bases). From germline, CDR1 is LGHNA and CDR2 YNFKEQ. The CDR3 has 16 residues. Deletions cut 3 bases from V and 2 bases from J, with 13 bases between. For the CDR3, the DNA is TGTGCCAGCAGCCACGCCAGAGGGCCTAACACCGGGGAGCTGTTTTTT. It specifies CASSHARGPNTGELFF.

This clonotype was found once. The genes are TRBV6-6 and TRBJ2-1, with no clear D. CDR1 and CDR2 from the germline V gene are MNHNY and SVGAGI (reference sequence). There are 10 residues in the CDR3. Trimming took 6 bases from V and 8 from J, leaving 5 bases between them. DNA of the CDR3: TGTGCCAGCAGGCACCATGAGCAGTTCTTC. Residues: CASRHHEQFF.

This clonotype was detected a few times. The genes are TRBV4-1 and TRBJ1-5; maybe TRBD1 (5 bases). This CDR3 comprises 14 residues. Germline CDR1 is MGHRA and CDR2 is YSYEKL. Trimming removed 4 bases at V and 4 bases at J, with 11 bases between. The DNA of the CDR3 is TGCGCCAGCAGCCCTGGGGACCCTAATCAGCCCCAGCATTTT. Amino acid sequence: CASSPGDPNQPQHF.

The chain carries TRBV12-3 or TRBV12-4 and TRBJ1-5; D gene ambiguous. V shed 5 bases and J shed 0 bases, with 14 bases lying between them. The CDR3 has 16 amino acids. The CDR3 region has the DNA TGTGCCAGCAGTCCAGACCGACCTCATAGCAATCAGCCCCAGCATTTT. Protein product: CASSPDRPHSNQPQHF.

This chain uses TRBV27 with TRBJ1-4, with D uncertain. Germline-derived CDR1 and CDR2 are MNHEY and SMNVEV (reference sequence). The germline V and J ends were trimmed by 5 bases and 1 base, with 8 bases remaining between them. The CDR3 covers 14 residues. For the CDR3, the DNA is TGTGCCAGCAGTCACCCTGGAACTAATGAAAAACTGTTTTTT. Protein sequence: CASSHPGTNEKLFF.

The chain employs TRBV19 and TRBJ2-7; D might be TRBD2 (6 bases). Trimming took off 5 bases at V and 3 bases at J, with 20 bases between the two ends. CDR1 LNHDA and CDR2 SQIVND come from the germline V gene (reference sequence). This CDR3 has 16 amino acids. CDR3: CASSAPSLGGGYEQYF. The CDR3 DNA reads TGTGCCAGTAGTGCTCCTTCATTGGGGGGTGGCTACGAGCAGTACTTC.

The chain joins TRBV20-1 to TRBJ2-2, with D possibly TRBD2 on 6 matching bases. The V gene lost 1 base and the J gene lost 0 bases, with 9 bases spanning the gap. The CDR3 covers 15 residues. Germline lookup yields CDR1 DFQATT and CDR2 SNEGSKA (reference sequence). Here the CDR3 DNA reads TGCAGTGCTAGAGTGGGGGGTACGAACACCGGGGAGCTGTTTTTT. This gives the protein CSARVGGTNTGELFF.

J is TRBJ2-1 and V is TRBV4-1; TRBD1 might be the D (6 bases). Germline V CDR1 and CDR2: MGHRA, YSYEKL. V gave up 4 bases and J gave up 2 bases, with 18 bases separating them. This CDR3 has 17 residues. The CDR3 nucleotides read TGCGCCAGCAGCCCCTCTCCGGACAGCGCGGCCTACAATGAGCAGTTCTTC. Amino acid sequence: CASSPSPDSAAYNEQFF.

This clonotype appeared many times. This sequence joins TRBV6-2 or TRBV6-3 and TRBJ1-5; D unclear. V was trimmed by 5 bases and J by 0 bases, leaving 5 bases between them. Germline V gives CDR1 MNHEY, CDR2 SVGEGT. CDR3 length equals 13 residues. CDR3 in DNA: TGTGCCAGCAGTCCTCGTAGCAATCAGCCCCAGCATTTT. Translated, it gives CASSPRSNQPQHF.

This chain connects TRBV6-5 to TRBJ1-1; D is uncertain. CDR1 is MNHEY, CDR2 SVGAGI, per germline. The CDR3 is made up of 13 amino acids. Trimming took 0 bases from V and 3 from J, leaving 5 bases between them. In DNA form, the CDR3 reads TGTGCCAGCAGTTACTCGGGCCACACTGAAGCTTTCTTT. It is translated as CASSYSGHTEAFF.

This chain joins TRBV5-1 and TRBJ2-1, with 7 bases that match TRBD2. The CDR3 has 15 amino acids. The V and J ends lost 0 bases and 3 bases, in that order; junction bases with no gene match: 3. The germline V gene has CDR1 SGHRS and CDR2 YFSETQ. CDR3 coding DNA: TGCGCCAGCAGCTTGGAAGGGACTAACTACAATGAGCAGTTCTTC. It codes for CASSLEGTNYNEQFF.

The chain combines TRBV5-6 with TRBJ1-4; 9 bases map to TRBD1. The germline gives CDR1 SGHDT, CDR2 YYEEEE. The CDR3 has 15 amino acids. The V gene end was trimmed by 1 base and the J gene end by 7 bases; junction bases not matched to a gene: 5. CDR3 in amino acids: CASSLYGTGLEKLFF. CDR3 DNA sequence: TGTGCCAGCAGCTTGTATGGGACAGGGCTTGAAAAACTGTTTTTT.

This chain uses TRBV3-1 with TRBJ2-1; 10 nucleotides line up with TRBD2. V lost 3 bases and J lost 2; bases outside the gene matches: 4. Germline loops: CDR1 LGHDT, CDR2 YNNKEL (reference sequence). This CDR3 has 16 amino acids. CDR3 sequence (DNA): TGTGCCAGCAGCCACTTACTAGCGGGACCCTACAATGAGCAGTTCTTC. This gives the protein CASSHLLAGPYNEQFF.

This chain connects TRBV20-1 to TRBJ1-5; 8 bases agree with TRBD1. The CDR3 loop spans 14 amino acids. Germline CDR1 DFQATT, CDR2 SNEGSKA (reference sequence). The V segment lost 5 bases and the J segment 6 bases; nucleotides outside the gene matches: 9. The CDR3, as DNA: TGCAGTGCTTGGACAGGGTTTGAGGGTCAGCCCCAGCATTTT. Translation gives CSAWTGFEGQPQHF.

J is TRBJ1-5 and V is TRBV6-1; no reliable D call. Germline assignment: CDR1 MNHNS and CDR2 SASEGT. The V end lost 1 base, the J end lost 7 bases, and 14 bases lay between the germline ends. The CDR3 is 15 amino acids. Here the CDR3 reads CASSEGMGMGQPQHF. CDR3 coding DNA: TGTGCCAGCAGTGAAGGGATGGGGATGGGACAGCCCCAGCATTTT.